These T cell receptor beta chains were read from a single sample in a study of T cell responses to AZD1222 COVID-19 vaccine. Profiled with immunoSEQ multiplex PCR; TCRdb holds only in-frame clones, not every one. The table has about 59,000 clones, about 91% seen once. The sample here was peripheral blood, taken 28 days after the second AZD1222 dose. The receptors were gathered from an adult who received the AZD1222 COVID-19 vaccine. CDR3s include the opening cysteine and the closing phenylalanine or tryptophan. The order of the fields is CDR3 protein, V gene, J gene.

CSVERGVNEQYF	TRBV29-1	TRBJ2-7
CASSHRGGEQYF	TRBV19	TRBJ2-7
CASSLDSGAYRYEQYF	TRBV5-1	TRBJ2-7
CASSQEQGHQPQHF	TRBV28	TRBJ1-5
CASSRRTGETEAFF	TRBV6-2/TRBV6-3	TRBJ1-1
CASSLIGGGAHNEQFF	TRBV7-6	TRBJ2-1
CASSQDPGQPQHF	TRBV3-1/TRBV3-2	TRBJ1-5
CASSLESGGVGGF	TRBV11-2	TRBJ2-7
CASKATRETQYF	TRBV28	TRBJ2-5
CASSPGDRGLDGYTF	TRBV19	TRBJ1-2
CASSNVLDTEQYF	TRBV7-2	TRBJ2-7
CASTRLVAGIHEQYF	TRBV27	TRBJ2-7
CASNPGTASNYGYTF	TRBV19	TRBJ1-2
CASRPSGTGSEQYF	TRBV27	TRBJ2-7
CASSSQGRNEKLFF	TRBV27	TRBJ1-4
CSAFISDTQYF	TRBV20-1	TRBJ2-3
CASTARAEDSPLHF	TRBV11-2	TRBJ1-6
CASSRPSQGHYGYTF	TRBV14	TRBJ1-2
CASTLGLYRVEKLFF	TRBV7-2	TRBJ1-4
CASSLAAGLNYGYTF	TRBV5-6	TRBJ1-2
CASSTGQGTGGYTF	TRBV7-3	TRBJ1-2
CASQREANYEQYF	TRBV27	TRBJ2-7